The text below deals with one T cell receptor beta chain. Its target is unknown. The repertoire was sequenced with immunoSEQ multiplex PCR; TCRdb's copy has only in-frame clones and lacks some. In the table there are about 30,000 clones, about 88% of which are singletons. The source of the sample is a study of T cells in localized non-small cell lung cancer. Study conclusions and caveats: Higher adjacent-lung clonality was associated with shorter survival. T cell clonality was highest in uninvolved adjacent lung, above tumor.

Germline V gene sequence: CDR1 SGHVS, CDR2 FQNEAQ. The germline V and J ends were trimmed by 1 base and 7 bases, with 14 bases remaining between them. The CDR3 is 15 residues long. The sequence derives from a female donor older than 55 with stage III squamous cell lung carcinoma. The input for sequencing was peripheral blood, taken before any cancer treatment. The chain uses TRBV7-8 and TRBJ2-1, with D possibly being TRBD2 (5 bases). The CDR3 spells CASSLGDGLLNEQFF. The CDR3, as DNA: TGTGCCAGCAGCTTAGGGGATGGACTCCTGAATGAGCAGTTCTTC. Combining the CDR3 with reference TRBV7-8 and TRBJ2-1 gives the whole variable domain GAGVSQSPRYKVAKRGQDVALRCDPISGHVSLFWYQQALGQGPEFLTYFQNEAQLDKSGLPSDRFFAERPEGSVSTLKIQRTQQEDSAVYLCASSLGDGLLNEQFFGPGTRLTVL.